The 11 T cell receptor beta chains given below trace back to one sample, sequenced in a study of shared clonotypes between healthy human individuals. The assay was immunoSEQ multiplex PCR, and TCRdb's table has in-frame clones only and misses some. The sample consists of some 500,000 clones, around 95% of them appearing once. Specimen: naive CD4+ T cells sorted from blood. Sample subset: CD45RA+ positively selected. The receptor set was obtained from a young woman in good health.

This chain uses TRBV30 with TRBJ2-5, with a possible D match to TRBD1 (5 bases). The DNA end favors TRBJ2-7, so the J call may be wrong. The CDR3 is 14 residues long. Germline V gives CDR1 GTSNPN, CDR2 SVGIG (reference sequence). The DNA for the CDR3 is TGTGCCTGGAATGCGTGGCAGGGTACCTACGAGCAGTACTTC. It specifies CAWNAWQGTYEQYF.

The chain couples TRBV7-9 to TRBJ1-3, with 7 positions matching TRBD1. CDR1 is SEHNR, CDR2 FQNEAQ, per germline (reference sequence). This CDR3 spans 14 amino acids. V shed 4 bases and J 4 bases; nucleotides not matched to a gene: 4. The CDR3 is CASSSGTVGNTIYF. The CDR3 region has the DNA TGTGCCAGCAGCTCCGGGACAGTAGGAAACACCATATATTTT.

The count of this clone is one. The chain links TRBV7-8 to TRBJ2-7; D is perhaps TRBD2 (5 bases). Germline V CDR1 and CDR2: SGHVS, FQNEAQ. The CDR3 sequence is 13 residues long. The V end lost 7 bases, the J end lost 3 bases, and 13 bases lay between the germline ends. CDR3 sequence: CASNNRGNYEQYF. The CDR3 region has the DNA TGTGCCAGCAACAACCGGGGAAACTACGAGCAGTACTTC.

CDR3 nucleotide sequence: TGTGCCAGCAGGGCCGGGACAGAGCCGGTGGGAGATGAAAAACTGTTTTTT. Its protein is CASRAGTEPVGDEKLFF. V gene TRBV7-9 combines with J gene TRBJ1-4, with 7 bases matching TRBD1. The CDR3 loop spans 17 amino acids. Per germline, CDR1 SEHNR and CDR2 FQNEAQ (reference sequence). The V and J ends lost 6 bases and 6 bases, in that order; junction bases with no gene match: 16.

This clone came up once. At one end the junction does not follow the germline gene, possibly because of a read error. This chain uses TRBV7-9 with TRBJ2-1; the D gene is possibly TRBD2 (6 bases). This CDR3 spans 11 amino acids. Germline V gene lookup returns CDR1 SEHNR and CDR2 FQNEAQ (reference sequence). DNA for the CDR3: TGTGCCAGCAGCTTCGGAGCGGGTCACCTCTTC. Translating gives CASSFGAGHLF. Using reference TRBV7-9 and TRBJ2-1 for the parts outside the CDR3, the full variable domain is DTGVSQNPRHKITKRGQNVTFRCDPISEHNRLYWYRQTLGQGPEFLTYFQNEAQLEKSRLLSDRFSAERPKGSFSTLEIQRTEQGDSAMYLCASSFGAGHLFGPGTRLTVL.

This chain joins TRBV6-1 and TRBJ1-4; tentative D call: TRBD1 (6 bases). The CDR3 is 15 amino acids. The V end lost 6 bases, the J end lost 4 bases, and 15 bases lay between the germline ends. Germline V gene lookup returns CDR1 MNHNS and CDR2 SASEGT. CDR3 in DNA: TGTGCCAGCAGCCGGGGGGGCGGAATTAATGAAAAACTGTTTTTT. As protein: CASSRGGGINEKLFF.

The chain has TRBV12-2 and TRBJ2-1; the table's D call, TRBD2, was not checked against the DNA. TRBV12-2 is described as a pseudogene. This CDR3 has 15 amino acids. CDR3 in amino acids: CASRVGAGGYNEQFF. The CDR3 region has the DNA TGTGCAAGTCGCGTCGGGGCGGGAGGATACAATGAGCAGTTCTTC.

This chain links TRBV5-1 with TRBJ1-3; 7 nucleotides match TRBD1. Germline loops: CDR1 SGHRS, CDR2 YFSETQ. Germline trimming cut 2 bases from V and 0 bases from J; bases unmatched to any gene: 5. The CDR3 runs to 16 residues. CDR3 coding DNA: TGCGCCAGCAGCTTTGGCCAGGGGGTCTCTGGAAACACCATATATTTT. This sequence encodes CASSFGQGVSGNTIYF.

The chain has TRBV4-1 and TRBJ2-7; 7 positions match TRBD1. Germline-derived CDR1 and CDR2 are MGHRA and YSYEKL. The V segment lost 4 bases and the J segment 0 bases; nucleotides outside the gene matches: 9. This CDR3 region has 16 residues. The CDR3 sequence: CASSRRDRVLSYEQYF. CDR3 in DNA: TGCGCCAGCAGCCGGAGAGACAGGGTGCTCTCCTACGAGCAGTACTTC.

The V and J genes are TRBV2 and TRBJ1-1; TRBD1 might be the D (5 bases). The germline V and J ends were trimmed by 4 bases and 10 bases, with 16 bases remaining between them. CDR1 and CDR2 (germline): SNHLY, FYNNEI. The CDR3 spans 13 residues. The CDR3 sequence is CASSARVPMRAFF. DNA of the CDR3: TGTGCCAGCAGTGCCAGGGTACCCATGCGAGCTTTCTTT.

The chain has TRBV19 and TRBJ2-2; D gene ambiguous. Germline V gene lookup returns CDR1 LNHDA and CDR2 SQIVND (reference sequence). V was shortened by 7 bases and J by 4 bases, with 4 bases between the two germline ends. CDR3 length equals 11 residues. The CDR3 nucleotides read TGTGCCAGTATGGGCACCGGGGAGCTGTTTTTT. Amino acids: CASMGTGELFF.